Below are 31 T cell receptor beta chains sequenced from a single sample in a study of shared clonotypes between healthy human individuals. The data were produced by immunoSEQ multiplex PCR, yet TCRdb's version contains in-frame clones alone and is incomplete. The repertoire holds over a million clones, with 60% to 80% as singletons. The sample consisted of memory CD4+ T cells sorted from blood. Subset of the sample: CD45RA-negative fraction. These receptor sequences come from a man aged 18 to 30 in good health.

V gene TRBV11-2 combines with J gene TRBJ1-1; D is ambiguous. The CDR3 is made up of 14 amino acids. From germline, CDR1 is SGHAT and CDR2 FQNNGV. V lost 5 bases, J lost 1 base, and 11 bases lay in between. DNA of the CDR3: TGTGCCAGCAGCCGCCGGACCTCGAACACTGAAGCTTTCTTT. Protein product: CASSRRTSNTEAFF.

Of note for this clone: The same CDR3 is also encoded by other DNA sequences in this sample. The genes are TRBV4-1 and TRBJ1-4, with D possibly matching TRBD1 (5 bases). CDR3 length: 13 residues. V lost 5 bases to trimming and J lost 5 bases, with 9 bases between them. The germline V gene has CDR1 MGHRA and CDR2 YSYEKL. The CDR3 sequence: CASSRQLNEKLFF. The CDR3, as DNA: TGCGCCAGCAGCAGACAGCTGAATGAAAAACTGTTTTTT.

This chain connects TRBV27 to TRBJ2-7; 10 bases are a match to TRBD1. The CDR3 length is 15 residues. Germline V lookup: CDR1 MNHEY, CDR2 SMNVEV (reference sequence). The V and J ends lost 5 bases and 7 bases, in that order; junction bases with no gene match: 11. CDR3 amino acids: CASSRAGQGTSEQYF. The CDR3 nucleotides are TGTGCCAGCAGTCGGGCGGGACAGGGGACTAGTGAGCAGTACTTC.

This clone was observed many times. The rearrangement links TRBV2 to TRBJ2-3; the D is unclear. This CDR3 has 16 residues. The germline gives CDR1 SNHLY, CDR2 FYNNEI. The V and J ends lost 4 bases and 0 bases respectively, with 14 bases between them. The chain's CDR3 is CASSVWGPSSTDTQYF. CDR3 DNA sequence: TGTGCCAGCAGTGTTTGGGGTCCCTCTAGCACAGATACGCAGTATTTT.

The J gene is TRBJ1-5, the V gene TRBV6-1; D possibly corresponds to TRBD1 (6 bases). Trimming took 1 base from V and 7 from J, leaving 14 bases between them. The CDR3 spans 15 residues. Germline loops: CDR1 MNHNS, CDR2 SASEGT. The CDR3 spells CASSEGWGGQQPQHF. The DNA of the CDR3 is TGTGCCAGCAGTGAAGGATGGGGGGGCCAGCAGCCCCAGCATTTT.

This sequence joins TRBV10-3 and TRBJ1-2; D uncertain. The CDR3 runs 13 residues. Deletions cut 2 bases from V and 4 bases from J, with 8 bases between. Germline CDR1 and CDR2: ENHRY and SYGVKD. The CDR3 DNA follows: TGTGCCATCAGTGAGGAAGAGTTCTATGGCTACACCTTC. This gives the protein CAISEEEFYGYTF.

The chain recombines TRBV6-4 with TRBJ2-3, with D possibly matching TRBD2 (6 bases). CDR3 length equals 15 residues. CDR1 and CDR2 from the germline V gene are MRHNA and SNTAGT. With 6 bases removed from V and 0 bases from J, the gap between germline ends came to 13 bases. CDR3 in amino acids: CASSPGGASTDTQYF. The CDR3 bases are TGTGCCAGCAGCCCCGGCGGGGCTAGCACAGATACGCAGTATTTT.

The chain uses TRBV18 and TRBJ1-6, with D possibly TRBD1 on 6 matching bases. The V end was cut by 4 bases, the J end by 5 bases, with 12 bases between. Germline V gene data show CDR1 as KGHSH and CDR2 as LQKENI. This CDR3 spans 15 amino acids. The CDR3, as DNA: TGTGCCAGCTCACTCAACAGGGACCATAATTCACCCCTCCACTTT. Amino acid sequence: CASSLNRDHNSPLHF.

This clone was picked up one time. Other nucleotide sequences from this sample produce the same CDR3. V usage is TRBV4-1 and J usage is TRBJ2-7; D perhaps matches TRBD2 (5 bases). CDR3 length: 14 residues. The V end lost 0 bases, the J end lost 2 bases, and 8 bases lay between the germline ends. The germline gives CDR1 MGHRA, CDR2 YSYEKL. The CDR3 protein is CASSQEAGTYEQYF. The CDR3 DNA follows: TGCGCCAGCAGCCAAGAGGCCGGGACCTACGAGCAGTACTTC.

CDR3 region: CAIIEGDLSTDTQYF. The CDR3 bases are TGTGCCATCATCGAGGGGGACCTTAGCACAGATACGCAGTATTTT. The gene calls are TRBV10-3 and TRBJ2-3; D perhaps matches TRBD1 (6 bases). Per the germline V gene, CDR1 is ENHRY and CDR2 is SYGVKD. The CDR3 is made up of 15 amino acids. V was cut by 7 bases and J by 0 bases, with 14 bases left in between.

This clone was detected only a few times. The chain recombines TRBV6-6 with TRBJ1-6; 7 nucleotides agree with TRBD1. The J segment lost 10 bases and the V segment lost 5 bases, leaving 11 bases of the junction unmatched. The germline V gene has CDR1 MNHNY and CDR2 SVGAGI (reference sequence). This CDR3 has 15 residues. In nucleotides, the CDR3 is TGTGCCAGCAGTCGAGGGACAGTCTTGGGGTCACCCCTCCACTTT. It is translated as CASSRGTVLGSPLHF.

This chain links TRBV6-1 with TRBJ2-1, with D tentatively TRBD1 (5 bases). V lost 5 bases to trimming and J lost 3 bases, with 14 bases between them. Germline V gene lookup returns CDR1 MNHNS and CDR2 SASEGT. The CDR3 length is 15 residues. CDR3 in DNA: TGTGCCAGCAGTTCCCGTTGGGGCGACTACAATGAGCAGTTCTTC. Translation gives CASSSRWGDYNEQFF.

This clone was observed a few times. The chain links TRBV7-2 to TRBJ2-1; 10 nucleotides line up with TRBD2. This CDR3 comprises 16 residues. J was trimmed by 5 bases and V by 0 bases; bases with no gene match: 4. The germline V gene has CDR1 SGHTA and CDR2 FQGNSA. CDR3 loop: CASSLALSGRDNEQFF. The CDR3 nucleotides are TGTGCCAGCAGCTTAGCGCTGAGCGGGAGGGACAATGAGCAGTTCTTC.

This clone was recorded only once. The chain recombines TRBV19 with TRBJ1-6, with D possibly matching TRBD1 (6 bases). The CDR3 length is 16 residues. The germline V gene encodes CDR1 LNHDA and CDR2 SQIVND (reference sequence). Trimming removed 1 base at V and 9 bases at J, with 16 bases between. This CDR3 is CASSIGWTVPSSPLHF. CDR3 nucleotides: TGTGCCAGTAGTATAGGATGGACAGTTCCCTCTTCACCCCTCCACTTT.

CDR3 region: CASSPLLGAIAKNIQYF. The DNA of the CDR3 is TGTGCCAGTAGTCCCCTCTTAGGGGCAATAGCCAAAAACATTCAGTACTTC. The chain couples TRBV19 to TRBJ2-4; maybe TRBD1 (5 bases). This CDR3 has 17 residues. Trimming stripped 5 bases from V and 0 bases from J, with 17 bases between. Germline values: CDR1 LNHDA, CDR2 SQIVND (reference sequence).

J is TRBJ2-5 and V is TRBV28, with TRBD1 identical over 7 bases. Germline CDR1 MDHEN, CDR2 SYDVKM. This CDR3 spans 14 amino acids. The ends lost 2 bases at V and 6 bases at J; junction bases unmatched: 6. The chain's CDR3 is CASSLDPGGKTQYF. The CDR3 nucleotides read TGTGCCAGCAGTTTAGACCCAGGGGGAAAGACCCAGTACTTC.

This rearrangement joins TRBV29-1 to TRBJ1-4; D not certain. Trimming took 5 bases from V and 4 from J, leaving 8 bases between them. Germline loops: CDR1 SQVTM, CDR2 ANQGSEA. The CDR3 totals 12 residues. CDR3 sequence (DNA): TGCAGCGTTTTGACGGATAATGAAAAACTGTTTTTT. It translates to CSVLTDNEKLFF.

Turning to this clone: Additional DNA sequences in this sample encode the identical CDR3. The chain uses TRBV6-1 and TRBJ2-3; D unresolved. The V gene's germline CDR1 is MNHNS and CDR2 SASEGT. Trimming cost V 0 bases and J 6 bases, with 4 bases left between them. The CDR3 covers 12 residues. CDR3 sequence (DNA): TGTGCCAGCAGTGAAGCTGGGGATACGCAGTATTTT. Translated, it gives CASSEAGDTQYF.

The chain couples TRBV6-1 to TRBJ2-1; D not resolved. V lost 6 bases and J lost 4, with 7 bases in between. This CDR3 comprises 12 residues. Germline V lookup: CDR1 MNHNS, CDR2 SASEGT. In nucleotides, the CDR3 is TGTGCCAGCAGGCCCCGATACAATGAGCAGTTCTTC. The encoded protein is CASRPRYNEQFF.

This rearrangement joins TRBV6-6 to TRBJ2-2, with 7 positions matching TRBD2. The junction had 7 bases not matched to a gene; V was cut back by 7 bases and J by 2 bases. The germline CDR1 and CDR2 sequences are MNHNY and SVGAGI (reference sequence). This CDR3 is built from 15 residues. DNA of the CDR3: TGTGCCAGCAATCTCGGGACTATAAACACCGGGGAGCTGTTTTTT. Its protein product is CASNLGTINTGELFF.

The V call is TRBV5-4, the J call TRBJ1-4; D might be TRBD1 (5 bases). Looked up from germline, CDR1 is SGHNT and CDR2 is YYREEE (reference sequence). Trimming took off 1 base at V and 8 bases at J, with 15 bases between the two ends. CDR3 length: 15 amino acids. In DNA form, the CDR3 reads TGTGCCAGCAGCTTGTTAGTGGGGGACGAGGAAAAACTGTTTTTT. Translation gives CASSLLVGDEEKLFF.

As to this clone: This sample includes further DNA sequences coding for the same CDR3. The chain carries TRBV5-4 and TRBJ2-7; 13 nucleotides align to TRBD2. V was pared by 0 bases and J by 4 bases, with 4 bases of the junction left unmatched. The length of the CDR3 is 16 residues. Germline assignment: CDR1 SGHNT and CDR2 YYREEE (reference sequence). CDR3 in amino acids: CASSLAGLAGEYEQYF. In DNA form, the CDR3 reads TGTGCCAGCAGCTTGGCAGGACTAGCGGGAGAGTACGAGCAGTACTTC.

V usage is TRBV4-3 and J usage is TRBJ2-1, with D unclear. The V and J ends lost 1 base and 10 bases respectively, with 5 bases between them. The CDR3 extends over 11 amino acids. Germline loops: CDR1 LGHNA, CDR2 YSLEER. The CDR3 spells CASSQANEQFF. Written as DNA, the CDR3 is TGCGCCAGCAGCCAAGCAAACGAGCAGTTCTTC.

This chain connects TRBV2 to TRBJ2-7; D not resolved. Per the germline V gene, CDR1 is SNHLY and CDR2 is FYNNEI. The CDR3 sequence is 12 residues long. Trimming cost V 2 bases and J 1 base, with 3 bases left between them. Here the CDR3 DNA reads TGTGCCAGCAGTGAACGGTCCTACGAGCAGTACTTC. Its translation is CASSERSYEQYF.

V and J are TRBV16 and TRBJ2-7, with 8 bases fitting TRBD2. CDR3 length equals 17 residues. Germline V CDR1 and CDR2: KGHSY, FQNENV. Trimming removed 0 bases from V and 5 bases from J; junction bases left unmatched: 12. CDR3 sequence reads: CASSQSPSGFPRDEQYF. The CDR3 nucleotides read TGTGCCAGCAGCCAATCTCCTAGCGGGTTCCCCAGGGACGAGCAGTACTTC.

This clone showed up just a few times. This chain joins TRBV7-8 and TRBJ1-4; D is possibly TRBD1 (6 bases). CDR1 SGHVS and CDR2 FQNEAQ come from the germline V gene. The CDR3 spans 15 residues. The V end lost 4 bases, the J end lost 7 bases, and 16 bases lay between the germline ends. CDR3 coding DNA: TGTGCCAGCAGCTCCGACAGGACTCTGGGTGAAAAACTGTTTTTT. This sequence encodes CASSSDRTLGEKLFF.

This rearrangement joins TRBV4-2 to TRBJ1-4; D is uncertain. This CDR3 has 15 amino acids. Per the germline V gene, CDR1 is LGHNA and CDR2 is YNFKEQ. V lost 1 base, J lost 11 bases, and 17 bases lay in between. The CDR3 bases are TGTGCCAGCAGCCAAGGGAGGGTGCCTCCAGAGAAACTGTTTTTT. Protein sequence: CASSQGRVPPEKLFF.

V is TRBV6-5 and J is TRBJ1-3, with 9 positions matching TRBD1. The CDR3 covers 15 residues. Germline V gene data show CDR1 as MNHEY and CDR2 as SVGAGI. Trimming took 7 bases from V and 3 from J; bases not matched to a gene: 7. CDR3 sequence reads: CASISDRGGGNTIYF. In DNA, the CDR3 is TGTGCCAGCATCTCGGACAGGGGTGGTGGAAACACCATATATTTT.

This chain's CDR3 is CASSPGLAPIQETQYF. The CDR3 DNA reads as TGTGCCAGCTCACCAGGACTAGCGCCAATACAAGAGACCCAGTACTTC. The V gene is TRBV18, the J gene TRBJ2-5; TRBD2 agrees at 9 bases. CDR3 length: 16 amino acids. The germline gives CDR1 KGHSH, CDR2 LQKENI. V shed 2 bases and J 2 bases; nucleotides not matched to a gene: 6.

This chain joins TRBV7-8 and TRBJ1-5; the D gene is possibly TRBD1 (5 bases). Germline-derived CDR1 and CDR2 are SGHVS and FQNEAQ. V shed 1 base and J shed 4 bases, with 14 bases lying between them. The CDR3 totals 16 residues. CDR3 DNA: TGTGCCAGCAGCTTAGGGGGAGGGGAGAGGAATCAGCCCCAGCATTTT. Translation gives CASSLGGGERNQPQHF. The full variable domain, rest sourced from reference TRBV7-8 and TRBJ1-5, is GAGVSQSPRYKVAKRGQDVALRCDPISGHVSLFWYQQALGQGPEFLTYFQNEAQLDKSGLPSDRFFAERPEGSVSTLKIQRTQQEDSAVYLCASSLGGGERNQPQHFGDGTRLSIL.

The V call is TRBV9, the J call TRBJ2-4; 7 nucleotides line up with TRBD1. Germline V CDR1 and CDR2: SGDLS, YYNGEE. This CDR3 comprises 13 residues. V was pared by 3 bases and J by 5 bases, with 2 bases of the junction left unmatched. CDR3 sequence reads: CASSEGQQNIQYF. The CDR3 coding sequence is TGTGCCAGCAGCGAGGGACAGCAAAACATTCAGTACTTC.